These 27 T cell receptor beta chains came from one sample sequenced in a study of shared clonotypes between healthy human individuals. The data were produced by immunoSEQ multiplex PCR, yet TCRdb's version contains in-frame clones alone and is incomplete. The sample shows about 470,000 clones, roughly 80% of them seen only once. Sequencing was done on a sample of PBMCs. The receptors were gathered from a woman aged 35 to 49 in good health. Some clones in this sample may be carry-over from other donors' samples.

Written as DNA, the CDR3 is TGTGCGGTAGCGGGAGGCTACAATGAGCAGTTCTTC. It yields the protein CAVAGGYNEQFF. The gene calls are TRBV27 and TRBJ2-1; 10 bases match TRBD2. The CDR3 is made up of 12 amino acids. Germline CDR1 and CDR2: MNHEY and SMNVEV (reference sequence).

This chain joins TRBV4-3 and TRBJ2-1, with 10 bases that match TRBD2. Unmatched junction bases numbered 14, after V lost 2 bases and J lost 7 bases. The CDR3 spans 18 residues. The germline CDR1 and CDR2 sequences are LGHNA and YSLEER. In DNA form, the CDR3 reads TGCGCCAGCAGCCAAAGGACAGTGGGAGCGGGAGGGTTAAATGAGCAGTTCTTC. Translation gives CASSQRTVGAGGLNEQFF.

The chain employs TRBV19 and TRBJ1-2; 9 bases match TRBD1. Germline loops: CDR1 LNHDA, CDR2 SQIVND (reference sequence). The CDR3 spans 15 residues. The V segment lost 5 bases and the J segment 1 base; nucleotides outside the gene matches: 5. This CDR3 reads CASSEPGQGNYGYTF. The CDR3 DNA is TGTGCCAGTAGTGAACCGGGACAGGGTAACTATGGCTACACCTTC.

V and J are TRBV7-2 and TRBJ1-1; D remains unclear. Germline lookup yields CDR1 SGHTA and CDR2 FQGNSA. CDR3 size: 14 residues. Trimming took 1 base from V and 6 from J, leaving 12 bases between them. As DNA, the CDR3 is TGTGCCAGCAGCTTAGTGGCAGTCAGCTCTGAAGCTTTCTTT. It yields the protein CASSLVAVSSEAFF. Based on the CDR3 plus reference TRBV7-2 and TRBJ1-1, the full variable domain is GAGVSQSPSNKVTEKGKDVELRCDPISGHTALYWYRQSLGQGLEFLIYFQGNSAPDKSGLPSDRFSAERTGGSVSTLTIQRTQQEDSAVYLCASSLVAVSSEAFFGQGTRLTVV.

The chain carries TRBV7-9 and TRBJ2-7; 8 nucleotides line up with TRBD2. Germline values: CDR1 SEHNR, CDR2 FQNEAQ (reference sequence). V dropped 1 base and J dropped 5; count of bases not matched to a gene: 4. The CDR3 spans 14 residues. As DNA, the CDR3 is TGTGCCAGCAGCTTAGTCTGGACTAGCAACGAGCAGTACTTC. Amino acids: CASSLVWTSNEQYF.

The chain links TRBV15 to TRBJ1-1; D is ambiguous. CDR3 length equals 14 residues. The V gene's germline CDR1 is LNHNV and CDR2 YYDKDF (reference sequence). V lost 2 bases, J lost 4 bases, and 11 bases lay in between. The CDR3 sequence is CATSRSGKTTEAFF. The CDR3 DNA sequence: TGTGCCACCAGCAGATCTGGGAAAACCACTGAAGCTTTCTTT.

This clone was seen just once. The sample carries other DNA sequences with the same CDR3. The DNA for the CDR3 is TGCGCCAGCAGCTTGGGGCAGGGAGGGCACAATGAGCAGTTCTTC. This codes for CASSLGQGGHNEQFF. This chain uses TRBV5-1 with TRBJ2-1; 7 bases are shared with TRBD2. CDR1 and CDR2 (germline): SGHRS, YFSETQ. The CDR3 is made up of 15 amino acids. Germline trimming cut 0 bases from V and 5 bases from J; bases unmatched to any gene: 5.

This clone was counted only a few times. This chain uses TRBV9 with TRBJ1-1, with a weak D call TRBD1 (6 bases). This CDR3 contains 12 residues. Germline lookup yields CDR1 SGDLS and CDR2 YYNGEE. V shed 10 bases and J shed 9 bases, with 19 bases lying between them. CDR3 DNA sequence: TGTGCCGCGGGGGGCCGATCCCTAAAAGCTTTCTTT. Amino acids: CAAGGRSLKAFF. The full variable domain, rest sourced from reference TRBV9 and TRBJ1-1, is DSGVTQTPKHLITATGQRVTLRCSPRSGDLSVYWYQQSLDQGLQFLIQYYNGEERAKGNILERFSAQQFPDLHSELNLSSLELGDSALYFCAAGGRSLKAFFGQGTRLTVV.

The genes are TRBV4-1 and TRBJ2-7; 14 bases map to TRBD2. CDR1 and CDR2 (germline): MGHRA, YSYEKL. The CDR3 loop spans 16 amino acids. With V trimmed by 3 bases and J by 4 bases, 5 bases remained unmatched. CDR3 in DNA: TGCGCCAGCAGCCAGGGGACTAGCGGGAGCTTTTACGAGCAGTACTTC. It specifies CASSQGTSGSFYEQYF.

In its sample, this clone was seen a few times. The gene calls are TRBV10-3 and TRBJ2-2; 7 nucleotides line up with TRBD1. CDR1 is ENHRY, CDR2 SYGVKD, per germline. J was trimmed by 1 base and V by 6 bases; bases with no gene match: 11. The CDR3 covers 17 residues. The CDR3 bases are TGTGCCATCAGCGCCAGGGGGATGAATATGAACACCGGGGAGCTGTTTTTT. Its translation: CAISARGMNMNTGELFF.

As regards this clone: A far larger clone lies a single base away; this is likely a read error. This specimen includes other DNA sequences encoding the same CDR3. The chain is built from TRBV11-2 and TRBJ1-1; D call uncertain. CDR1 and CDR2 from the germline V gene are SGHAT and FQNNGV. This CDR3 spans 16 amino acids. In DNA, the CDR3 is TGTGCCAGCAGCTTAGAATTCAAGGTGGCGCGCACTGAGGCTTTCTTT. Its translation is CASSLEFKVARTEAFF.

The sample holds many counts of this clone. The CDR3, as DNA: TGTGCCAGCAGCCTTAGCGGGGCCTCCTACAATGAGCAGTTCTTC. This translates into CASSLSGASYNEQFF. This chain links TRBV7-9 with TRBJ2-1, with 8 nucleotides matching TRBD2. The V segment lost 5 bases and the J segment 0 bases; nucleotides outside the gene matches: 3. Germline-derived CDR1 and CDR2 are SEHNR and FQNEAQ (reference sequence). The length of the CDR3 is 15 residues.

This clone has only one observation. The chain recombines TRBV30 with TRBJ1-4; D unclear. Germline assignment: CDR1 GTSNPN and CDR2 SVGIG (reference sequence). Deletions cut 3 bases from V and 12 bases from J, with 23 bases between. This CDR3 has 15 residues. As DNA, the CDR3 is TGTGCCTGGAGCCTAGTTTACAGCGTACAACACCAACTGTTTTTT. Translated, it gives CAWSLVYSVQHQLFF. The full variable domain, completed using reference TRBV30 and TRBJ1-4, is SQTIHQWPATLVQPVGSPLSLECTVEGTSNPNLYWYRQAAGRGLQLLFYSVGIGQISSEVPQNLSASRPQDRQFILSSKKLLLSDSGFYLCAWSLVYSVQHQLFFGSGTQLSVL.

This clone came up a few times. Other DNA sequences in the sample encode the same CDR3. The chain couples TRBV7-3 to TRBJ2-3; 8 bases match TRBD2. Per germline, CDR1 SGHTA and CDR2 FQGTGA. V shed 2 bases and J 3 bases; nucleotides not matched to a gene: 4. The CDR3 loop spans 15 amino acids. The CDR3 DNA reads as TGTGCCAGCAGCTTAGCGGGGGGCAGGACAGATACGCAGTATTTT. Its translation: CASSLAGGRTDTQYF.

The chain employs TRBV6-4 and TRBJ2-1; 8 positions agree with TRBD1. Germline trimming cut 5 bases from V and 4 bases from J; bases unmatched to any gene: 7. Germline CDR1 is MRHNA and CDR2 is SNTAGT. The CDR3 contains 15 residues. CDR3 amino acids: CASSNGQGGYNEQFF. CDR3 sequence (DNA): TGTGCCAGCAGTAACGGACAGGGAGGTTACAATGAGCAGTTCTTC.

CDR3 sequence reads: CASSDDWGTGELFF. CDR3 coding DNA: TGTGCCAGCAGCGACGACTGGGGCACCGGGGAGCTGTTTTTT. The chain links TRBV5-8 to TRBJ2-2; D remains unclear. Deletions cut 4 bases from V and 4 bases from J, with 11 bases between. This CDR3 is 14 amino acids long. Per the germline V gene, CDR1 is SGHTS and CDR2 is YDEGEE.

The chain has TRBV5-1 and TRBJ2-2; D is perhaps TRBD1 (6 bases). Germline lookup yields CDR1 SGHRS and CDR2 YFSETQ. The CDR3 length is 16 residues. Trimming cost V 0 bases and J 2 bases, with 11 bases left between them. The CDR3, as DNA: TGCGCCAGCAGCTTGGCCCCGGGACACAACACCGGGGAGCTGTTTTTT. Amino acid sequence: CASSLAPGHNTGELFF.

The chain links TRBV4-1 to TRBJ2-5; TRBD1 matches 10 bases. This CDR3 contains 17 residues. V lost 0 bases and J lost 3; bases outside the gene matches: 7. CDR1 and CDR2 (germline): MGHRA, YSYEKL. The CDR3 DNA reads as TGCGCCAGCAGCCAAGAGCCCAGGACAGGGGGTGAAGAGACCCAGTACTTC. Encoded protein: CASSQEPRTGGEETQYF.

The CDR3 DNA reads as TGTGCCAGCAGCTTTGAGGGAGGGATCTACGAGCAGTACTTC. Its protein product is CASSFEGGIYEQYF. The genes are TRBV7-2 and TRBJ2-7; 7 bases align to TRBD2. Germline V CDR1 and CDR2: SGHTA, FQGNSA. V lost 3 bases and J lost 3; bases outside the gene matches: 5. The CDR3 sequence is 14 residues long. The variable domain in full, with the rest retrieved from reference TRBV7-2 and TRBJ2-7, is GAGVSQSPSNKVTEKGKDVELRCDPISGHTALYWYRQSLGQGLEFLIYFQGNSAPDKSGLPSDRFSAERTGGSVSTLTIQRTQQEDSAVYLCASSFEGGIYEQYFGPGTRLTVT.

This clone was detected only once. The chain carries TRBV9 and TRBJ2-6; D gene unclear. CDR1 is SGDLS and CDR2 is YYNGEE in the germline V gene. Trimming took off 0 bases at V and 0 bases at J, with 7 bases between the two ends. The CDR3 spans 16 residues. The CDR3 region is CASSVDGISGANVLTF. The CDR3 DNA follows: TGTGCCAGCAGCGTAGATGGGATCTCTGGGGCCAACGTCCTGACTTTC.

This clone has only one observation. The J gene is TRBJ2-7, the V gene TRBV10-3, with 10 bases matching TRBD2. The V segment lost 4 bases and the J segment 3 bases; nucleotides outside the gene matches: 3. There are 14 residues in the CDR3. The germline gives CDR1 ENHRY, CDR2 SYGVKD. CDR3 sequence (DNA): TGTGCCATCAGTGGGACTAGCGGCAACTACGAGCAGTACTTC. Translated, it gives CAISGTSGNYEQYF.

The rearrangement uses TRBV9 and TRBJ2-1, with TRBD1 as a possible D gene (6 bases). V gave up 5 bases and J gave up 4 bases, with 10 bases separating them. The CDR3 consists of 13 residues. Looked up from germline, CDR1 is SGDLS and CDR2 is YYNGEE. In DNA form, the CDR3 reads TGTGCCAGCAGTTGGGGGCTATACAATGAGCAGTTCTTC. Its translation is CASSWGLYNEQFF.

CDR3: CASSFRGPEDNEQFF. The CDR3 bases are TGTGCCAGCAGCTTCAGGGGGCCTGAGGACAATGAGCAGTTCTTC. V is TRBV5-5 and J is TRBJ2-1; 8 bases agree with TRBD1. The length of the CDR3 is 15 residues. V shed 2 bases, J shed 5 bases, and the junction held 6 bases outside the gene matches. CDR1 SGHKS and CDR2 YYEKEE come from the germline V gene (reference sequence).

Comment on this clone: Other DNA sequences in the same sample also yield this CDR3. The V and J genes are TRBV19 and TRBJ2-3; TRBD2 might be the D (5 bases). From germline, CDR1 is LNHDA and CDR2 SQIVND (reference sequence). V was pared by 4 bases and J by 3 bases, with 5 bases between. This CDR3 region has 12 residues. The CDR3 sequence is CASSSGTDTQYF. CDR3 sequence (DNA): TGTGCCAGTAGTAGCGGGACAGATACGCAGTATTTT.

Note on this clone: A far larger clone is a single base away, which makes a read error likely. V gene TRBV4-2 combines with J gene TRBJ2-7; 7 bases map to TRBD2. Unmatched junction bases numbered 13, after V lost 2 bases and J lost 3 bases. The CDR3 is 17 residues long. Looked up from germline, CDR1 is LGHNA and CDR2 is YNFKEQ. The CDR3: CASSQSASREILYEQYF. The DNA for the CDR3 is TGTGCCAGCAGCCAATCGGCATCGCGGGAGATTCTCTACGAGCAGTACTTC.

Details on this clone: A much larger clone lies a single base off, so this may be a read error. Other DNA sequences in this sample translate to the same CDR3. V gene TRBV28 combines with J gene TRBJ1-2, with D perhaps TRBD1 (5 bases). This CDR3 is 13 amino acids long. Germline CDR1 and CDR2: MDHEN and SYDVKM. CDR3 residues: CASSLVGGNGYTF. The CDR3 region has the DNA TGTGCCAGCAGTTTAGTGGGGGGAAATGGTTACACCTTC.

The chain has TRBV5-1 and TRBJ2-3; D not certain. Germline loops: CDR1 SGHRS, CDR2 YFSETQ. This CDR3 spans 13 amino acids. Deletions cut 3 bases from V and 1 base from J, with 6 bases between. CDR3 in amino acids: CASSYPGTDTQYF. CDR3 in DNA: TGCGCCAGCAGCTACCCGGGCACAGATACGCAGTATTTT.